This record looks at one T cell receptor (beta chain) sequence and its context. Antigen: not known. The method was immunoSEQ multiplex PCR; TCRdb's version includes in-frame clones alone and lacks a portion of them. Among approximately 110,000 clones listed, approximately 91% were seen once. The germline V gene has CDR1 LNHDA and CDR2 SQIVND (reference sequence). The J segment lost 6 bases and the V segment lost 10 bases, leaving 9 bases of the junction unmatched. The CDR3 extends over 13 amino acids. This specimen comes from a study of T cell responses to AZD1222 COVID-19 vaccine. Study results and caveats: It should be noted that donors were predominantly white British and more often female, and clonal diversity was possibly underestimated.

The receptor was derived from an adult in good health. The material was peripheral blood, obtained on day 0 of AZD1222 vaccination. V usage is TRBV19 and J usage is TRBJ1-5; 7 bases line up with TRBD1. DNA of the CDR3: TGTGCCACCAGTGGCACAGGGGCTCAGCCCCAGCATTTT. This translates into CATSGTGAQPQHF.